This T cell receptor beta chain was recovered during a study of response to subunit inactivated influenza vaccine. A note on this clonotype: Antigen unknown.

V dropped 3 bases and J dropped 0 bases, with 6 bases sitting between them. The CDR3 runs 13 residues. CDR1 and CDR2 from the germline V gene are MNHNS and SASEGT. TCRdb reanalysed the RT-PCR reads using MiXCR and keeps one entry per CDR3 protein. The sample carries about 650,000 distinct CDR3 sequences, around 13% recorded once. General study results and limits: After each seasonal influenza vaccination, few new T cells are recruited, the authors suggested.

The sequence derives from a man in his forties or fifties who received an inactivated influenza vaccine. The genes are TRBV6-1 and TRBJ2-7; D remains ambiguous. Specimen: PBMCs from blood, collected around 15 days before vaccination. In DNA, the CDR3 is TGTGCCAGCAGTGACGTAGTCTCCTACGAGCAGTACTTC. Protein: CASSDVVSYEQYF.